The rows below give T cell receptor beta chains drawn from one sample of a study of blood T cell repertoires in COVID-19. The assay was immunoSEQ multiplex PCR, and TCRdb's table has in-frame clones only and misses some. This sample has more than 200,000 clones, with around 84% found just once. The sequencing sample was made of peripheral blood. These receptors all stem from a man older than 75 with acute or convalescent COVID-19. The CDR3 runs from the conserved cysteine through the conserved F or W. The D gene is left open where the match is weak. Not all rows give a size; the values are once, few, many and, for expanded clones, a class.

J: TRBJ1-4; D: TRBD1; V: TRBV7-9; length: 14; size: .; DNA: TGTGCCAGCAGCTCCTGGGACAGCTATGAAAAACTGTTTTTT; CDR3: CASSSWDSYEKLFF
J: TRBJ1-4; D: TRBD1; V: TRBV7-9; length: 15; size: .; DNA: TGTGCCAGCAGCCGTGACAGGGTGGAGTTGAGTGAACTGTTTTTT; CDR3: CASSRDRVELSELFF
J: TRBJ1-3; D: .; V: TRBV11-3; length: 12; size: .; DNA: TGTGCCACCAGCAGAGACAGAAACACCATATATTTT; CDR3: CATSRDRNTIYF
J: TRBJ2-1; D: TRBD2; V: TRBV6-4; length: 16; size: .; DNA: TGTGCCAGCAGTCCGGGACTAGCGGGAGGGTACAATGAGCAGTTCTTC; CDR3: CASSPGLAGGYNEQFF
J: TRBJ2-2; D: TRBD2; V: TRBV10-3; length: 16; size: few; DNA: TGTGCCATCAGTGGAGCACTAGCGGGAGACACCGGGGAGCTGTTTTTT; CDR3: CAISGALAGDTGELFF
J: TRBJ2-5; D: TRBD2; V: TRBV11-3; length: 16; size: few; DNA: TGTGCCAGCAGCCCCGGACTAGCGGTATACCAAGAGACCCAGTACTTC; CDR3: CASSPGLAVYQETQYF
J: TRBJ1-1; D: .; V: TRBV7-9; length: 15; size: .; DNA: TGTGCCAGCAGCCGACAGGCGGACCTACACACTGAAGCTTTCTTT; CDR3: CASSRQADLHTEAFF
J: TRBJ1-6; D: .; V: TRBV19; length: 13; size: .; DNA: TGTGCCAGCACTGCCGGGTGGAATTCACCCCTCCACTTT; CDR3: CASTAGWNSPLHF
J: TRBJ1-2; D: TRBD1; V: TRBV7-9; length: 17; size: .; DNA: TGTGCCAGCAGCCGCGAGGTGAGGACAGGGGGCTCGGATGGCTACACCTTC; CDR3: CASSREVRTGGSDGYTF
J: TRBJ1-1; D: TRBD1; V: TRBV7-9; length: 13; size: .; DNA: TGTGCCAGCAGCAACAGACAGGGGGGAGAAGCTTTCTTT; CDR3: CASSNRQGGEAFF
J: TRBJ1-6; D: TRBD1; V: TRBV19; length: 17; size: .; DNA: TGTGCCAGTAATCGCGAAAAGGACAGGGAAGATAATTCACCCCTCCACTTT; CDR3: CASNREKDREDNSPLHF